This T cell receptor beta chain appears in the sequencing data of a study of T cells after yellow fever vaccination (dated by TCRdb to between 2018 and 2020). Turning to the overall study: Staining for CD3, CD45RA, CCR7 and CD95 was used to sort memory subsets (EM, EMRA, CM and Tscm) on a BD FACS Aria III. Libraries from fractions with low cell numbers were prepared with the SMART-Seq v4 Ultra Low Input RNA kit. Sorting of memory subsets took place on days 0, 15 and 45 and at 18 months after primary vaccination, as well as on days 0, 15 and 45 after the 30-year booster. Bulk PBMC replicates and cell subsets were isolated from blood drawn at multiple timepoints before and after both primary and secondary immunization. Two healthy male donors, one aged 18 to 29 and one aged 30 to 40 years, made up the cohort. Bulk TCR alpha and beta repertoires were sequenced longitudinally to track T-cell clones before and after primary and booster YFV17D yellow fever vaccination. Study-level results and caveats: Computational filtering was needed because FACS-sorted repertoires could contain abundant contaminating clonotypes from the bulk population. A small share of clonotypes was detected in both CD4 and CD8 compartments, with the overlap likely arising from convergent recombination. After the booster, most clones that had expanded after primary vaccination were detected again (roughly 95% of CD4 and around nine tenths of CD8), suggesting broad maintenance of memory. Compared with the primary T-cell response, the secondary T-cell response was weaker but faster, peaking on day 5 rather than day 15. On day 0, almost all vaccine-responding clonotypes were below detection in the sorted memory subsets. Only a couple of donors were included in the study, so the extent to which the findings can be generalized is limited.

The treatment or condition label corresponds to: live attenuated yellow fever vaccine strain. A standard Ficoll-Paque protocol was used to isolate PBMCs from peripheral blood. The RNeasy Micro Kit was used to extract RNA from sorted memory subsets. This clonotype was picked up many times. No much larger clone is present one base from it, and per-base qualities are unavailable. TCR cDNA was made using 5'RACE template switching, a step that added a universal primer site and unique molecular identifiers. Priming for cDNA synthesis came from both the TCR alpha and TCR beta constant segments. Library amplification involved two PCR steps, and the second step added sample barcodes and sequencing adapters. Sequencing of the libraries was done on either Illumina HiSeq 2500 (2x100 bp) or NovaSeq (2x150 bp). From the authors' description of their analysis: MIGEC was used to demultiplex reads and collapse the reads into UMI consensus sequences, and MiXCR was used for V(D)J alignment. Vaccine-responding clonotypes were identified with edgeR using replicate PBMC samples, with FDR below 0.01 and a log2 fold change above 5 up to day 15 being required. Each bulk clonotype received a CD4 or CD8 identity based on whether the sequenced CD4 or CD8 repertoire contained that clonotype at higher abundance. Clonotype frequencies in memory subsets were weighted by FACS-sorted cell numbers to estimate each clone's distribution across memory phenotypes. TCRdb trimmed public reads at Q25 via fastp, called clones via MiXCR and kept in-frame beta chains. CDR3 protein sequences are deduplicated, and each keeps its most common genes and DNA. Here the V and J calls rest on TCRdb's processing, not on the authors' analysis. The sample table contains around 26,000 distinct CDR3 sequences; only one count was recorded for approximately 3.5% of them. Together, the top ten hold approximately 0.89% of the sample.

The specimen was PBMCs, either bulk or a sorted T-cell subset (CD4+, CD8+, memory, or dextramer-sorted; not recorded which), collected roughly 47 days after the first yellow fever vaccination. This receptor was obtained from a man between 18 and 35 years old who received the YFV17D yellow fever vaccine.

The DNA sequence is as follows: TGTGCCACCAGTGATTCCGGTGGCGGGGAGGGCACAGATACGCAGTATTTT. Translation gives CATSDSGGGEGTDTQYF. The chain uses TRBV24-1 and TRBJ2-3, and perhaps TRBD2 as D gene, on 6 matching bases. V lost 2 bases and J lost 1 base; the stretch between them is 15 bases long. Measured from the cysteine to the phenylalanine, the CDR3 is 17 residues long. The read is trimmed to its CDR3 DNA, 51 bases read in frame from base 1. Reading the germline V gene gives CDR1 KGHDR and CDR2 SFDVKD.